The 25 T cell receptor beta chains in this list originate from one sample, sequenced in a study of CD8 T cells in ankylosing spondylitis. Broader study findings: Apparently characteristic of ankylosing spondylitis blood was a TCR beta motif (fewer than 10 highly homologous variants).

Their specific antigens are unknown. TCRdb recomputed calls from the 5' RACE reads with MiXCR, one row per CDR3 protein. The repertoire holds more than 600,000 distinct CDR3 sequences, around 20% seen once, with 19% in the top ten. The sample was blood, either unsorted or a sorted T cell fraction (not recorded which). The receptor source for this set is a male donor with ankylosing spondylitis.

V gene TRBV5-1 combines with J gene TRBJ2-2; TRBD1 is a possible D gene (6 bases). Germline V gives CDR1 SGHRS, CDR2 YFSETQ. V was shortened by 3 bases and J by 2 bases, with 11 bases between the two germline ends. CDR3 size: 15 residues. The CDR3 DNA sequence: TGCGCCAGCAGCTACGGACAGATAAACACCGGGGAGCTGTTTTTT. Translated, it gives CASSYGQINTGELFF.

The gene calls are TRBV5-1 and TRBJ1-1; 8 bases line up with TRBD1. Germline trimming cut 6 bases from V and 6 bases from J; bases unmatched to any gene: 7. The CDR3 contains 13 residues. From germline, CDR1 is SGHRS and CDR2 YFSETQ. The CDR3 DNA reads TGCGCCAGCACGGGTTTGACAGGGGCTGAAGCTTTCTTT. It yields the protein CASTGLTGAEAFF.

This clonotype was observed many times. This chain connects TRBV20-1 to TRBJ2-2; 7 positions match TRBD2. Per the germline V gene, CDR1 is DFQATT and CDR2 is SNEGSKA (reference sequence). The CDR3 is made up of 12 amino acids. The V and J ends lost 7 bases and 3 bases, in that order; junction bases with no gene match: 2. The CDR3 here is CSVGRDTGELFF. CDR3 nucleotides: TGCAGTGTTGGGAGGGACACCGGGGAGCTGTTTTTT.

This clonotype came up a few times. V gene TRBV12-3 or TRBV12-4 combines with J gene TRBJ2-6, with D perhaps TRBD2 (5 bases). The length of the CDR3 is 15 residues. V was clipped by 5 bases and J by 2 bases, with 10 bases between them. CDR3 nucleotides: TGTGCCAGCAGTCCCACGGGGACTGGGGCCAACGTCCTGACTTTC. It translates to CASSPTGTGANVLTF.

In this sample, this clonotype turned up a few times. This sequence joins TRBV28 and TRBJ2-6; 12 bases are shared with TRBD1. The CDR3 runs 19 residues. V shed 6 bases, J shed 2 bases, and the junction held 11 bases outside the gene matches. Germline V gene data show CDR1 as MDHEN and CDR2 as SYDVKM. CDR3: CASSHIGTGGLPGANVLTF. Written as DNA, the CDR3 is TGTGCCAGCAGCCACATCGGGACAGGGGGCCTACCTGGGGCCAACGTCCTGACTTTC.

This clonotype appeared a few times. This rearrangement joins TRBV3-1 to TRBJ1-1, with unresolved D. Germline V gene lookup returns CDR1 LGHDT and CDR2 YNNKEL (reference sequence). The CDR3 runs 15 residues. V gave up 3 bases and J gave up 0 bases, with 11 bases separating them. The CDR3 sequence: CASSHRELMNTEAFF. For the CDR3, the DNA is TGTGCCAGCAGCCATAGGGAACTGATGAACACTGAAGCTTTCTTT.

The chain recombines TRBV7-2 with TRBJ1-2; D not certain. The length of the CDR3 is 15 residues. The germline V gene encodes CDR1 SGHTA and CDR2 FQGNSA. The V gene lost 7 bases and the J gene lost 3 bases, with 18 bases spanning the gap. The CDR3 protein is CASTSNRVRDYGYTF. The CDR3 DNA sequence: TGTGCCAGCACCTCAAATAGGGTTCGAGACTATGGCTACACCTTC.

This clonotype was observed a handful of times. The J gene is TRBJ1-6, the V gene TRBV20-1; 12 nucleotides match TRBD1. CDR3 length: 14 amino acids. The V gene's germline CDR1 is DFQATT and CDR2 SNEGSKA (reference sequence). V lost 1 base to trimming and J lost 11 bases; unmatched junction nucleotides: 3. CDR3 sequence: CSARGDRGPPPLHF. CDR3 nucleotide sequence: TGCAGTGCTAGAGGGGACAGGGGGCCCCCACCCCTCCACTTT.

This clonotype was counted between two and nine times. V and J are TRBV7-6 and TRBJ2-5; D is unclear. V lost 1 base and J lost 5, with 11 bases in between. The germline gives CDR1 SGHVS, CDR2 FNYEAQ. The CDR3 contains 14 residues. CDR3 nucleotides: TGTGCCAGCAGCTTAGAAATGGCCGGCGAGACCCAGTACTTC. This translates into CASSLEMAGETQYF. The complete variable domain, with remaining parts taken from reference TRBV7-6 and TRBJ2-5, reads GAGVSQSPRYKVTKRGQDVALRCDPISGHVSLYWYRQALGQGPEFLTYFNYEAQQDKSGLPNDRFSAERPEGSISTLTIQRTEQRDSAMYRCASSLEMAGETQYFGPGTRLLVL.

DNA of the CDR3: TGTGCCAGCAGTGAATCAGGGAAGTCACCCCTCCACTTT. This encodes CASSESGKSPLHF. V gene TRBV2 combines with J gene TRBJ1-6; D may be TRBD1 (5 bases). Trimming stripped 2 bases from V and 10 bases from J, with 9 bases between. The CDR3 sequence is 13 residues long. Germline V gene data show CDR1 as SNHLY and CDR2 as FYNNEI.

The chain carries TRBV20-1 and TRBJ2-3, with 7 bases that match TRBD1. The junction had 10 bases not matched to a gene; V was cut back by 7 bases and J by 3 bases. This CDR3 comprises 14 residues. Germline lookup yields CDR1 DFQATT and CDR2 SNEGSKA (reference sequence). The CDR3 reads CSGPPGDRTDTQYF. CDR3 in DNA: TGCAGTGGACCACCAGGGGACAGAACAGATACGCAGTATTTT.

This clonotype was detected a few times. This chain links TRBV9 with TRBJ2-1, with D perhaps TRBD2 (6 bases). The CDR3 has 15 amino acids. V was shortened by 4 bases and J by 5 bases, with 16 bases between the two germline ends. CDR1 SGDLS and CDR2 YYNGEE come from the germline V gene. The CDR3 bases are TGTGCCAGCAGCAAAACCGGGAGCCGGAACAATGAGCAGTTCTTC. Its protein is CASSKTGSRNNEQFF.

This clonotype occurred a few times. The V gene is TRBV4-2, the J gene TRBJ2-1; TRBD2 aligns across 9 bases. This CDR3 is 14 amino acids long. CDR1 LGHNA and CDR2 YNFKEQ come from the germline V gene. Trimming took 2 bases from V and 8 from J; bases not matched to a gene: 4. As DNA, the CDR3 is TGTGCCAGCAGCCAAATGGCGGGAGGGCATGAGCAGTTCTTC. Translation gives CASSQMAGGHEQFF.

The genes are TRBV6-1 and TRBJ2-1, with D perhaps matching TRBD2 (5 bases). Germline V gene sequence: CDR1 MNHNS, CDR2 SASEGT. Trimming cost V 6 bases and J 4 bases, with 25 bases left between them. CDR3 length: 18 residues. For the CDR3, the DNA is TGTGCCAGCAGCGTTCTTGCGGGTGACTACCCATCTTACAATGAGCAGTTCTTC. It encodes CASSVLAGDYPSYNEQFF.

There are a few counts of this clonotype. The chain recombines TRBV9 with TRBJ2-2; D may be TRBD2 (6 bases). CDR3 size: 15 residues. In germline, CDR1 is SGDLS, CDR2 YYNGEE. Trimming pared 3 bases from V and 0 bases from J, leaving 9 bases between. CDR3 region: CASSGGVSNTGELFF. The CDR3 bases are TGTGCCAGCAGCGGGGGGGTCTCGAACACCGGGGAGCTGTTTTTT.

CDR3 loop: CSVEGGRGTEAFF. CDR3 bases: TGCAGCGTTGAGGGCGGGCGTGGCACTGAAGCTTTCTTT. V and J are TRBV29-1 and TRBJ1-1; D not certain. V lost 3 bases and J lost 4, with 12 bases in between. Germline CDR1 SQVTM, CDR2 ANQGSEA. The CDR3 has 13 residues.

This clonotype occurred a few times. The chain joins TRBV5-1 to TRBJ2-1; maybe TRBD1 (6 bases). Germline values: CDR1 SGHRS, CDR2 YFSETQ. The CDR3 extends over 15 amino acids. Deletions cut 2 bases from V and 4 bases from J, with 13 bases between. The CDR3 nucleotides are TGCGCCAGCAGCTTTTGGGACACCACTTACAATGAGCAGTTCTTC. This encodes CASSFWDTTYNEQFF.

This clonotype was found a few times. The V and J genes are TRBV12-3 or TRBV12-4 and TRBJ2-5; 11 nucleotides line up with TRBD2. The J segment lost 5 bases and the V segment lost 4 bases, leaving 9 bases of the junction unmatched. The CDR3 has 16 amino acids. The CDR3 spells CASSYGSSGGLETQYF. The DNA of the CDR3 is TGTGCCAGCAGTTATGGATCTAGCGGGGGGCTGGAGACCCAGTACTTC.

This clonotype was detected many times. This chain joins TRBV7-8 and TRBJ2-7; D perhaps matches TRBD2 (6 bases). Germline V gene data show CDR1 as SGHVS and CDR2 as FQNEAQ. Trimming removed 6 bases at V and 6 bases at J, with 12 bases between. CDR3 length: 12 residues. The CDR3 region is CASRPSDSEQYF. In DNA form, the CDR3 reads TGTGCCAGCAGACCTAGCGACTCCGAGCAGTACTTC.

This clonotype showed up many times. V is TRBV4-1 and J is TRBJ2-2; unclear D gene. V shed 0 bases and J shed 7 bases, with 12 bases lying between them. This CDR3 comprises 15 residues. Looked up from germline, CDR1 is MGHRA and CDR2 is YSYEKL. The CDR3 bases are TGCGCCAGCAGCCAAGAAAGAGTAGATCACGGGGAGCTGTTTTTT. It codes for CASSQERVDHGELFF.

This chain uses TRBV29-1 with TRBJ1-2; perhaps TRBD1 as D (5 bases). The CDR3 covers 15 residues. Per germline, CDR1 SQVTM and CDR2 ANQGSEA. V shed 5 bases and J shed 3 bases, with 19 bases lying between them. This chain's CDR3 is CSVWPGRDPDYGYTF. In nucleotides, the CDR3 is TGCAGCGTTTGGCCGGGACGAGACCCTGACTATGGCTACACCTTC.

This clonotype showed up just a few times. V gene TRBV2 combines with J gene TRBJ1-1; maybe TRBD1 (6 bases). Germline V lookup: CDR1 SNHLY, CDR2 FYNNEI. CDR3 size: 14 residues. Between the trimmed V and J ends, which lost 4 bases and 4 bases, there was a span of 13 bases. The CDR3 region is CASSALGAGTEAFF. CDR3 nucleotides: TGTGCCAGCAGTGCATTGGGGGCGGGCACTGAAGCTTTCTTT.

As to this clonotype: A junction end diverges from the germline sequence, so it may reflect a read error. The rearrangement uses TRBV6-5 and TRBJ1-5; D gene ambiguous. Germline loops: CDR1 MNHEY, CDR2 SVGAGI. The length of the CDR3 is 15 residues. This chain's CDR3 is CASSYSGDRYHPQHF. CDR3 coding DNA: TGTGCCAGCAGTTACTCGGGCGACCGATATCATCCCCAGCATTTT.

The chain recombines TRBV5-4 with TRBJ2-6; D is perhaps TRBD1 or TRBD2 (5 bases each). Germline V gene sequence: CDR1 SGHNT, CDR2 YYREEE (reference sequence). This CDR3 is 19 amino acids long. Trimming pared 0 bases from V and 0 bases from J, leaving 16 bases between. CDR3 DNA: TGTGCCAGCAGCTTGGGGGGGTGGAACAGGTACTCTGGGGCCAACGTCCTGACTTTC. This gives the protein CASSLGGWNRYSGANVLTF.

This clonotype was observed a handful of times. This rearrangement joins TRBV3-1 to TRBJ2-7; TRBD2 matches at 9 bases. V shed 4 bases and J 4 bases; nucleotides not matched to a gene: 11. The CDR3 extends over 16 amino acids. Germline assignment: CDR1 LGHDT and CDR2 YNNKEL (reference sequence). CDR3 in amino acids: CASSPILLAGVYEQYF. CDR3 in DNA: TGTGCCAGCAGCCCTATTCTACTAGCGGGCGTTTACGAGCAGTACTTC.